This TCR beta chain came from a study of blood T cell repertoires in COVID-19. As for the study in general: There were acute and convalescent COVID-19 samples, and they came from the United States, Italy and Spain. The analysed material was cDNA or gDNA that came from T cells, B-cell-depleted T cells, or PBMCs.

Trimming shortened V by 8 bases and J by 1 base, and 11 bases separated the two germline ends. This CDR3 is built from 13 residues. The germline V gene encodes CDR1 MNHEY and CDR2 SVGAGI. Original handling: Nucleated cell counts were estimated from reference gene primer amplification. Libraries were prepared by immunoSEQ multiplex PCR; TCRdb keeps only in-frame clonotypes and omits some of them. The V and J calls and the clone size are those of that table, but D and trimming were determined from the DNA. The table shows more than 150,000 clones, with around 85% occurring only once. The clonotype originates from a man in his sixties or seventies with active or convalescent COVID-19. Specimen: peripheral blood. The chain couples TRBV6-5 to TRBJ1-1; no clear D gene. The CDR3 nucleotides are TGTGCCAGCTTAAGGGAGGGGAACACTGAAGCTTTCTTT. This codes for CASLREGNTEAFF.